Each of the 28 T cell receptor beta chains below was sequenced from the same sample in a study of T cell changes during pregnancy in multiple sclerosis. Clones were sequenced by immunoSEQ multiplex PCR, and TCRdb holds only the in-frame ones, with some missing. The sample lists some 81,000 clones, approximately 90% occurring once. Sequencing used peripheral blood, obtained before pregnancy. The receptor source for this set is a female donor with multiple sclerosis, enrolled in a pregnancy study.

V usage is TRBV7-9 and J usage is TRBJ1-4, with 10 bases fitting TRBD1. Germline values: CDR1 SEHNR, CDR2 FQNEAQ (reference sequence). J gave up 8 bases and V 1 base, and 4 bases lay outside the gene matches. This CDR3 comprises 15 residues. The CDR3 protein is CASSLGQGAREKLFF. The DNA of the CDR3 is TGTGCCAGCAGCTTAGGACAGGGGGCGCGGGAAAAACTGTTTTTT. Full variable domain (remainder filled in from reference TRBV7-9 and TRBJ1-4): DTGVSQNPRHKITKRGQNVTFRCDPISEHNRLYWYRQTLGQGPEFLTYFQNEAQLEKSRLLSDRFSAERPKGSFSTLEIQRTEQGDSAMYLCASSLGQGAREKLFFGSGTQLSVL.

V usage is TRBV4-3 and J usage is TRBJ1-4, with 8 bases matching TRBD1. CDR1 LGHNA and CDR2 YSLEER come from the germline V gene. The CDR3 has 14 amino acids. Trimming took 3 bases from V and 8 from J; bases not matched to a gene: 5. CDR3 DNA: TGCGCCAGCAGCCACCCAGGGGGCGCCGAAAAACTGTTTTTT. Its translation: CASSHPGGAEKLFF.

The gene calls are TRBV30 and TRBJ1-2, with TRBD1 identical over 7 bases. The trim removed 3 bases at V and 4 bases at J, leaving 8 bases unmatched. This CDR3 is 14 amino acids long. Germline CDR1 and CDR2: GTSNPN and SVGIG (reference sequence). The CDR3 DNA reads TGTGCCTGGAGCGCAACAGGGGCGGGCTATGGCTACACCTTC. It encodes CAWSATGAGYGYTF. Together with reference TRBV30 and TRBJ1-2, the CDR3 gives the full variable domain: SQTIHQWPATLVQPVGSPLSLECTVEGTSNPNLYWYRQAAGRGLQLLFYSVGIGQISSEVPQNLSASRPQDRQFILSSKKLLLSDSGFYLCAWSATGAGYGYTFGSGTRLTVV.

This clone was found a few times. The chain joins TRBV6-4 to TRBJ2-2; tentative D call: TRBD2 (6 bases). Germline V CDR1 and CDR2: MRHNA, SNTAGT. V shed 3 bases and J shed 6 bases, with 14 bases lying between them. The CDR3 has 15 amino acids. The CDR3 DNA reads as TGTGCCAGCAGTGATGAGGGAGGTGCCGCCGGGGAGCTGTTTTTT. Translated, it gives CASSDEGGAAGELFF.

The chain recombines TRBV7-8 with TRBJ2-5; 10 bases are shared with TRBD2. The length of the CDR3 is 14 residues. From germline, CDR1 is SGHVS and CDR2 FQNEAQ. After removal of 5 bases from V and 9 bases from J, the junction contained 9 bases not matched to a gene. The CDR3 DNA follows: TGTGCCAGCAGCCCCCTTGCAGCGGGGGGGCCCCAGTACTTC. It is translated as CASSPLAAGGPQYF.

This clone was seen a few times. This chain uses TRBV9 with TRBJ1-6, with 7 positions matching TRBD1. The J segment lost 5 bases and the V segment lost 0 bases, leaving 8 bases of the junction unmatched. The germline gives CDR1 SGDLS, CDR2 YYNGEE. The CDR3 has 17 amino acids. Here the CDR3 DNA reads TGTGCCAGCAGCGTAGGGCAGGGGGTTAGGGATAATTCACCCCTCCACTTT. Its protein product is CASSVGQGVRDNSPLHF.

The chain combines TRBV7-8 with TRBJ1-4; TRBD1 is a possible D gene (6 bases). V lost 1 base and J 2 bases, leaving 11 bases between the germline ends. Germline CDR1 is SGHVS and CDR2 is FQNEAQ. The CDR3 sequence is 16 residues long. CDR3 loop: CASSLGARGTNEKLFF. CDR3 coding DNA: TGTGCCAGCAGCTTAGGGGCGAGGGGGACTAATGAAAAACTGTTTTTT.

This chain connects TRBV6-5 to TRBJ1-1, with 8 bases matching TRBD1. The length of the CDR3 is 14 residues. V was pared by 6 bases and J by 5 bases, with 8 bases of the junction left unmatched. Germline V gene lookup returns CDR1 MNHEY and CDR2 SVGAGI. The CDR3 DNA follows: TGTGCCAGCAGCCGACTGCAGGGGGCGACTGAAGCTTTCTTT. Its protein product is CASSRLQGATEAFF.

This clone was seen more than once but under ten times. V is TRBV10-2 and J is TRBJ1-6; D ambiguous. The CDR3 length is 16 residues. Germline loops: CDR1 WSHSY, CDR2 SAAADI. Trimming took off 0 bases at V and 8 bases at J, with 14 bases between the two ends. The DNA for the CDR3 is TGCGCCAGCAGTGAGTCGCCCAGCCCGGGAGATTCACCCCTCCACTTT. Encoded protein: CASSESPSPGDSPLHF.

This chain uses TRBV27 with TRBJ1-1; D is ambiguous. Trimming pared 3 bases from V and 6 bases from J, leaving 14 bases between. The CDR3 consists of 14 residues. The germline gives CDR1 MNHEY, CDR2 SMNVEV (reference sequence). The DNA of the CDR3 is TGTGCCAGCAGTTTTTACGCGATGGGCTCTGAAGCTTTCTTT. Its translation is CASSFYAMGSEAFF.

The V gene is TRBV5-6, the J gene TRBJ2-7; D is unresolved. Trimming removed 3 bases at V and 7 bases at J, with 8 bases between. Germline V CDR1 and CDR2: SGHDT, YYEEEE. The CDR3 is 11 amino acids. The CDR3 protein is CASSSGGEQYF. DNA of the CDR3: TGTGCCAGCAGCTCGGGTGGAGAGCAGTACTTC. The full variable domain, rest sourced from reference TRBV5-6 and TRBJ2-7, is DAGVTQSPTHLIKTRGQQVTLRCSPKSGHDTVSWYQQALGQGPQFIFQYYEEEERQRGNFPDRFSGHQFPNYSSELNVNALLLGDSALYLCASSSGGEQYFGPGTRLTVT.

This sequence joins TRBV7-3 and TRBJ1-1, with D unresolved. Per germline, CDR1 SGHTA and CDR2 FQGTGA. Deletions cut 5 bases from V and 1 base from J, with 14 bases between. The CDR3 has 15 amino acids. This CDR3 reads CASSQTRRGNTEAFF. The CDR3 bases are TGTGCCAGCAGCCAGACCCGGCGGGGGAACACTGAAGCTTTCTTT.

The genes are TRBV14 and TRBJ2-7; 8 bases map to TRBD1. Germline assignment: CDR1 SGHDN and CDR2 FVKESK. The CDR3 sequence is 14 residues long. The ends lost 6 bases at V and 2 bases at J; junction bases unmatched: 6. The CDR3 nucleotides read TGTGCCAGCAGGGAAACAGGGGGTCCCTACGAGCAGTACTTC. It translates to CASRETGGPYEQYF.

CDR3 in amino acids: CAISESEGAYNEQFF. CDR3 coding DNA: TGTGCCATCAGTGAGTCGGAGGGGGCGTACAATGAGCAGTTCTTC. The V call is TRBV10-3, the J call TRBJ2-1, with D tentatively TRBD1 (7 bases). The CDR3 extends over 15 amino acids. V lost 0 bases to trimming and J lost 4 bases, with 10 bases between them. In germline, CDR1 is ENHRY, CDR2 SYGVKD.

V gene TRBV27 combines with J gene TRBJ2-7; no clear D. Germline V gene data show CDR1 as MNHEY and CDR2 as SMNVEV (reference sequence). Between the trimmed V and J ends, which lost 2 bases and 1 base, there was a span of 12 bases. The CDR3 is 15 amino acids. CDR3 sequence: CASSLAGQWSYEQYF. The DNA for the CDR3 is TGTGCCAGCAGTTTAGCAGGTCAGTGGTCCTACGAGCAGTACTTC.

The genes are TRBV2 and TRBJ1-3, with 7 bases fitting TRBD1. Trimming at V came to 5 bases and at J to 4 bases, leaving 5 bases not matched to a gene. CDR1 is SNHLY and CDR2 is FYNNEI in the germline V gene. The CDR3 runs to 14 residues. This chain's CDR3 is CASSPETGGNTIYF. CDR3 sequence (DNA): TGTGCCAGCAGTCCCGAGACAGGGGGAAACACCATATATTTT.

V usage is TRBV6-6 and J usage is TRBJ1-6; 7 bases line up with TRBD1. Per germline, CDR1 MNHNY and CDR2 SVGAGI (reference sequence). The CDR3 length is 16 residues. Unmatched junction bases numbered 11, after V lost 5 bases and J lost 7 bases. DNA for the CDR3: TGTGCCAGCAGTCACGTAAGGACAGGACTAAATTCACCCCTCCACTTT. Translating it yields CASSHVRTGLNSPLHF.

This clone was seen a single time. V and J are TRBV5-6 and TRBJ2-7, with 7 bases matching TRBD2. This CDR3 is built from 15 residues. Germline trimming cut 4 bases from V and 5 bases from J; bases unmatched to any gene: 12. Germline loops: CDR1 SGHDT, CDR2 YYEEEE. The CDR3 sequence is CASSGVPGLRNEQYF. CDR3 coding DNA: TGTGCCAGCAGCGGAGTGCCGGGACTACGTAACGAGCAGTACTTC.

The rearrangement uses TRBV19 and TRBJ2-2, with TRBD1 matching 8 bases. The V gene end was trimmed by 6 bases and the J gene end by 0 bases; junction bases not matched to a gene: 6. The CDR3 has 16 amino acids. CDR1 is LNHDA, CDR2 SQIVND, per germline (reference sequence). The CDR3 protein is CASSLQGGSNTGELFF. Written as DNA, the CDR3 is TGTGCCAGTAGCCTACAGGGGGGATCGAACACCGGGGAGCTGTTTTTT.

This clone was seen once. V usage is TRBV7-3 and J usage is TRBJ2-7; weak D call: TRBD2 (6 bases). The ends were cut back, 4 bases at V and 5 bases at J, with 12 bases in the middle. This CDR3 is built from 13 residues. Germline V gives CDR1 SGHTA, CDR2 FQGTGA. CDR3 sequence: CASSSFRGNEQYF. CDR3 sequence (DNA): TGTGCCAGCAGCTCCTTCCGGGGGAACGAGCAGTACTTC.

V usage is TRBV6-4 and J usage is TRBJ2-1, with TRBD2 matching 7 bases. V gave up 2 bases and J gave up 8 bases; unmatched junction bases: 9. CDR1 is MRHNA and CDR2 is SNTAGT in the germline V gene. The CDR3 spans 15 residues. For the CDR3, the DNA is TGTGCCAGCAGTGACCGGGGGGAGGCTGGGGATGAGCAGTTCTTC. Amino acids: CASSDRGEAGDEQFF.

The chain has TRBV5-1 and TRBJ2-1; weak D call: TRBD1 (7 bases). Trimming stripped 2 bases from V and 7 bases from J, with 13 bases between. This CDR3 has 14 amino acids. CDR1 SGHRS and CDR2 YFSETQ come from the germline V gene. The CDR3 loop is CASSFQGEANEQFF. CDR3 bases: TGCGCCAGCAGCTTCCAGGGGGAGGCGAATGAGCAGTTCTTC.

The genes are TRBV5-5 and TRBJ1-1; D gene uncertain. Germline V gives CDR1 SGHKS, CDR2 YYEKEE (reference sequence). This CDR3 has 14 amino acids. DNA of the CDR3: TGTGCTACCTCCCCTGCTATACCCCCCCCTGAAGCTTTCTTT. Protein product: CATSPAIPPPEAFF.

This chain joins TRBV18 and TRBJ1-2; TRBD1 matches 8 bases. The ends lost 3 bases at V and 2 bases at J; junction bases unmatched: 8. CDR3 size: 16 residues. CDR1 KGHSH and CDR2 LQKENI come from the germline V gene. The CDR3 DNA sequence: TGTGCCAGCTCACCGCCTGGGACAGGCTCCAACTATGGCTACACCTTC. Its protein is CASSPPGTGSNYGYTF. Full variable domain (outside the CDR3, taken from reference TRBV18 and TRBJ1-2): NAGVMQNPRHLVRRRGQEARLRCSPMKGHSHVYWYRQLPEEGLKFMVYLQKENIIDESGMPKERFSAEFPKEGPSILRIQQVVRGDSAAYFCASSPPGTGSNYGYTFGSGTRLTVV.

The chain employs TRBV11-2 and TRBJ2-1; no reliable D call. Trimming shortened V by 1 base and J by 8 bases, and 21 bases separated the two germline ends. The CDR3 is 17 residues long. Germline V gene lookup returns CDR1 SGHAT and CDR2 FQNNGV. CDR3 nucleotide sequence: TGTGCCAGCAGCTTAGTAGTGCGGCAGTTAGTTTGGCATGAGCAGTTCTTC. This codes for CASSLVVRQLVWHEQFF. Full variable domain (outside the CDR3, taken from reference TRBV11-2 and TRBJ2-1): EAGVAQSPRYKIIEKRQSVAFWCNPISGHATLYWYQQILGQGPKLLIQFQNNGVVDDSQLPKDRFSAERLKGVDSTLKIQPAKLEDSAVYLCASSLVVRQLVWHEQFFGPGTRLTVL.

The chain joins TRBV4-1 to TRBJ2-5; a weak D match, TRBD2 (7 bases). The germline V gene encodes CDR1 MGHRA and CDR2 YSYEKL. Trimming stripped 5 bases from V and 5 bases from J, with 18 bases between. This CDR3 has 15 amino acids. The CDR3 DNA follows: TGCGCCAGCAGCTCCGGAGGGGGGGCTCGGGAGACCCAGTACTTC. Encoded protein: CASSSGGGARETQYF.

The chain links TRBV5-1 to TRBJ1-1; D call uncertain. The length of the CDR3 is 15 residues. V was cut by 4 bases and J by 1 base, with 14 bases left in between. Germline values: CDR1 SGHRS, CDR2 YFSETQ. CDR3 in DNA: TGCGCCAGCAGCCCATCAGTCCGACAGAACACTGAAGCTTTCTTT. Translation: CASSPSVRQNTEAFF.

This chain connects TRBV4-1 to TRBJ1-3; no reliable D call. Germline V gene data show CDR1 as MGHRA and CDR2 as YSYEKL. Between the trimmed V and J ends, which lost 0 bases and 4 bases, there was a span of 10 bases. There are 15 residues in the CDR3. CDR3 nucleotides: TGCGCCAGCAGCCAAGAGGAGGGAGTAGGAAACACCATATATTTT. It specifies CASSQEEGVGNTIYF.